These T cell receptor beta chains were read from a single sample in a study of T cell changes during pregnancy in multiple sclerosis. Using immunoSEQ multiplex PCR, the repertoire was profiled, and TCRdb retains in-frame clones only, with some absent. The top ten clones hold around 1.9% of a sample with fewer than 55,000 clones, around nine tenths of them seen once. This sample comprised peripheral blood, obtained in the first trimester of pregnancy. The receptors come from a female donor with multiple sclerosis, enrolled in a pregnancy study. Each CDR3 is given with its conserved first and last residue. D genes are given only for firm matches. Not all rows give a size; the values are once, few, many and, for expanded clones, a class.

cdr3_length	clone_size	v_call	j_call	d_call	cdr3_nt	cdr3_aa
15	-	TRBV7-2	TRBJ2-7	TRBD2	TGTGCCAGCAGCTTAGTGACGGGGGGATCCTACGAGCAGTACTTC	CASSLVTGGSYEQYF
14	-	TRBV6-5	TRBJ2-7	TRBD2	TGTGCCAGCAGTTATCTCGGGGGGGGCAACGAGCAGTACTTC	CASSYLGGGNEQYF
13	-	TRBV29-1	TRBJ2-5	TRBD1	TGCAGCGTTGAACAGGGGGCGGGAGAGACCCAGTACTTC	CSVEQGAGETQYF
13	-	TRBV7-2	TRBJ1-3	-	TGTGCCAGCAGCTCTCGCGGTGGAAACACCATATATTTT	CASSSRGGNTIYF
14	-	TRBV9	TRBJ1-2	TRBD1	TGTGCCAGCAGCGCGACAGGGGCTAACTATGGCTACACCTTC	CASSATGANYGYTF
17	-	TRBV18	TRBJ2-5	TRBD2	TGTGCCAGCTCACCACCCTCCTCGGGACTATACCAAGAGACCCAGTACTTC	CASSPPSSGLYQETQYF
13	-	TRBV10-2	TRBJ2-7	-	TGCGCCAGCAGAAGACAGACCACCTACGAGCAGTACTTC	CASRRQTTYEQYF
18	-	TRBV7-2	TRBJ2-2	TRBD2	TGTGCCAGCAGCCCTGAAAGGTTCGACGGGGGGTGGACCGGGGAGCTGTTTTTT	CASSPERFDGGWTGELFF
17	once	TRBV5-1	TRBJ2-6	-	TGCGCCAGCAGCGCTGGGGCGACATCTTCTGGGGCCAACGTCCTGACTTTC	CASSAGATSSGANVLTF
15	-	TRBV10-3	TRBJ2-5	TRBD1	TGTGCCATCAGCGCGAGGGACAGTGGCCAAGAGACCCAGTACTTC	CAISARDSGQETQYF
13	-	TRBV2	TRBJ1-5	-	TGTGCCAGCATGGGGCAGGCGGGGCAGCCCCAGCATTTT	CASMGQAGQPQHF
13	-	TRBV11-3	TRBJ2-1	TRBD2	TGTGCCAGCAGCTTAGGCGGGGGGGGTGAGCAGTTCTTC	CASSLGGGGEQFF